The present T cell receptor (beta chain) was sequenced within a study of OX40 agonist ivuxolimab in advanced cancers. Turning to the study itself: The dose-escalation cohort had hepatocellular carcinoma, melanoma, renal cell or head and neck cancer. Partial response was recorded in three patients: one hepatocellular carcinoma and two cutaneous melanoma cases.

CDR3 size: 12 residues. Germline V gene lookup returns CDR1 MNHNS and CDR2 SASEGT. Deletions cut 2 bases from V and 5 bases from J, with 6 bases between. The data were produced by immunoSEQ multiplex PCR, yet TCRdb's version contains in-frame clones alone and is incomplete. The table lists some 83,000 clones, 70% to 85% of them singletons. Individuals having autoimmune disease history or systemic immunosuppression were not enrolled. Sequencing used CD4+ or CD8+ T cells sorted from blood, obtained in a trial of the OX40 agonist ivuxolimab. The V call is TRBV6-1, the J call TRBJ2-5; D may be TRBD2 (6 bases). The receptor's source is an adult with an advanced solid tumor such as melanoma, head and neck, liver or kidney cancer. CDR3 sequence: CASSERGETQYF. The CDR3 nucleotides read TGTGCCAGCAGTGAACGGGGGGAGACCCAGTACTTC.